Listed below are T cell receptor beta chains from one sample, sequenced in a study of OX40 agonist ivuxolimab in advanced cancers. Assay: immunoSEQ multiplex PCR; the TCRdb copy retains only in-frame clones and omits some. The sample lists 70,000 to 95,000 clones, around 80% occurring once. This material consisted of CD4+ or CD8+ T cells sorted from blood, taken in a trial of the OX40 agonist ivuxolimab. The receptors come from an adult with an advanced solid tumor such as melanoma, head and neck, liver or kidney cancer. Both conserved end residues are part of each CDR3. The D gene is left open where the match is weak. Not every row has a clone size; where given, it reads once, few, many or a size class.

d_call	v_call	j_call	clone_size	cdr3_nt	cdr3_aa
TRBD2	TRBV5-5	TRBJ2-3	-	TGTGCCAGCAGCCGGGGACTAGCGGGGTCAAATGCAGATACGCAGTATTTT	CASSRGLAGSNADTQYF
-	TRBV7-3	TRBJ2-2	-	TGTGCCAGCAGCATAACAGGGCGAGTTGGGGCCGGGGAGCTGTTTTTT	CASSITGRVGAGELFF
-	TRBV6-7	TRBJ1-3	-	TGTGCCAGCAGTTACACTACAAGTGGAAACACCATATATTTT	CASSYTTSGNTIYF
TRBD1	TRBV5-1	TRBJ2-1	once	TGCGCCAGCAGCATCGGACAGGGACCGTACAATGAGCAGTTCTTC	CASSIGQGPYNEQFF
-	TRBV5-6	TRBJ1-2	-	TGTGCCAGCAGCCCATCGGGCAGGGCCACCTATGGCTACACCTTC	CASSPSGRATYGYTF
-	TRBV2	TRBJ1-2	-	TGTGCCAGCAGTCGTGAACAGAGCCGCTATGGCTACACCTTC	CASSREQSRYGYTF
-	TRBV7-2	TRBJ1-4	-	TGTGCCAGCAGCTTAAGGGTAGGGGAAAAACTGTTTTTT	CASSLRVGEKLFF
-	TRBV7-3	TRBJ2-5	-	TGTGCCAGCAGCTTGGAAGGTGGTAGAGAGACCCAGTACTTC	CASSLEGGRETQYF
TRBD2	TRBV9	TRBJ2-5	-	TGTGCCAGCAGCGCGGGACTAGCGGGGGGTCAAGAGACCCAGTACTTC	CASSAGLAGGQETQYF
TRBD1	TRBV29-1	TRBJ2-7	-	TGCAGCGTGGGACAGCGCTCCTACGAGCAGTACTTC	CSVGQRSYEQYF
TRBD1	TRBV19	TRBJ1-5	-	TGTGCCAGTAGTATCGGGTCCAGGGGGCATGGGAGCAATCAGCCCCAGCATTTT	CASSIGSRGHGSNQPQHF
TRBD2	TRBV7-2	TRBJ2-5	-	TGTGCCAGCAGCATCGGACTAGCGGGGGGGCCTTCGGAGACCCAGTACTTC	CASSIGLAGGPSETQYF
-	TRBV6-1	TRBJ1-6	-	TGTGCCAGCAGTGAAGAGGGGGGTAGGGGTAATTCACCCCTCCACTTT	CASSEEGGRGNSPLHF
-	TRBV7-2	TRBJ1-1	-	TGTGCCAGCAGCATATACACTGAAGCTTTCTTT	CASSIYTEAFF
-	TRBV30	TRBJ1-2	few	TGTGCCTGGATGGGCCTTAACTATGGCTACACCTTC	CAWMGLNYGYTF
-	TRBV7-9	TRBJ2-7	-	TGTGCCAGCAGCCTTGACTACGAGCAGTACTTC	CASSLDYEQYF
TRBD1	TRBV28	TRBJ2-5	-	TGTGCCGGAGGGACAGGGGGCTCGGAGACCCAGTACTTC	CAGGTGGSETQYF
-	TRBV25-1	TRBJ1-1	-	TGTGCCAGCATCCCCCGGGGTGGGAACACTGAAGCTTTCTTT	CASIPRGGNTEAFF
-	TRBV27	TRBJ2-7	-	TGTGCCAGCAGTTTATTGGGCTGTCTCTTC	CASSLLGCLF
-	TRBV18	TRBJ1-1	-	TGTGCCAGCTCACAATCAGGATCCACTGAAGCTTTCTTT	CASSQSGSTEAFF
-	TRBV7-3	TRBJ2-1	few	TGTGCCAGCAGCTTATCAATTGGGCGGAGCTCCTACAATGAGCAGTTCTTC	CASSLSIGRSSYNEQFF
TRBD1	TRBV7-9	TRBJ2-3	-	TGTGCCAGCAGCCAAACAGGGGCGAGAGATACGCAGTATTTT	CASSQTGARDTQYF
-	TRBV4-3	TRBJ1-1	few	TGCGCCAGCAGCCAAGTTAAGGGTAACACTGAAGCTTTCTTT	CASSQVKGNTEAFF
TRBD1	TRBV19	TRBJ1-1	-	TGTGCCAGTAGTATAATCGGACAGGGTGGCACTGAAGCTTTCTTT	CASSIIGQGGTEAFF
TRBD1	TRBV7-3	TRBJ2-2	-	TGTGCCAGCAGTCGCACAGGGGCCGACACCGGGGAGCTGTTTTTT	CASSRTGADTGELFF
-	TRBV7-9	TRBJ1-5	-	TGTGCCAGCAGCCCAGACAGGAACTACGGAGATAGCAATCAGCCCCAGCATTTT	CASSPDRNYGDSNQPQHF
TRBD1	TRBV30	TRBJ1-2	few	TGTGCCGGAAACAGGGGATTTAACTATGGCTACACCTTC	CAGNRGFNYGYTF
-	TRBV5-1	TRBJ1-1	-	TGCGCCAGCAGCTTGGGTGGGAACACTGAAGCTTTCTTT	CASSLGGNTEAFF
-	TRBV5-1	TRBJ2-1	once	TGCGCCAGCAGCTTGGTAGGTGTCTCCTACAATGAGCAGTTCTTC	CASSLVGVSYNEQFF
TRBD2	TRBV7-9	TRBJ2-1	-	TGTGCCAGCAGCTTATTCGGGACTAGCGGGATGAATGAGCAGTTCTTC	CASSLFGTSGMNEQFF